A selection of T cell receptor beta chains follows, all from one sample in a study of vaccination and CD4 T cells after COVID-19. TCRdb reanalysed the PCR reads using MiXCR and keeps one entry per CDR3 protein. The sample includes 20,000 to 25,000 distinct CDR3 sequences, under 65% of them seen just once. The sequences come from CD4+ T cells from blood, collected before SARS-CoV-2 vaccination. Source of these receptors: a human donor who had recovered from COVID-19. CDR3s include the opening cysteine and the closing phenylalanine or tryptophan. D genes are given only for firm matches. Where a row states a size, it is once, few, many or the class of an expanded clone; other rows omit it.

>TRBV6-2/TRBV6-3|TRBD1|.|TRBJ1-1
TGTGCCAGCAGTTACTCCCCGAGGACAGGGAACACTGAAGCTTTCTTT
CASSYSPRTGNTEAFF
>TRBV5-6|.|.|TRBJ2-7
TGTGCCAGCAGCCCACAGGGACAAAGCTCCTACGAGCAGTACTTC
CASSPQGQSSYEQYF
>TRBV11-3|.|.|TRBJ1-1
TGTGCCAGCAGCTTGAGAGTGAACACTGAAGCTTTCTTT
CASSLRVNTEAFF
>TRBV20-1|TRBD1|.|TRBJ2-5
TGCAGTGCTAGTCCCCCACAGGGGATGAGGGGAGAGACCCAGTACTTC
CSASPPQGMRGETQYF
>TRBV5-4|.|.|TRBJ2-7
TGTGCCAGCAGCCTCAAGACAGGAGATTCCTACGAGCAGTACTTC
CASSLKTGDSYEQYF
>TRBV20-1|TRBD1|.|TRBJ2-4
TGCAGTGCCAAGGGACAGCTAGCCAAAAACATTCAGTACTTC
CSAKGQLAKNIQYF
>TRBV21-1|.|.|TRBJ2-3
TGTGCCAGCAGCAGCCCGTCCGGGACTAGCCCTTTGAGAGCAGTCACAGATACGCAGTATTTT
CASSSPSGTSPLRAVTDTQYF
>TRBV30|.|few|TRBJ2-7
TGTGCCTGGAGGCTAAGGGGGGGCCTCTCCTACGAGCAGTACTTC
CAWRLRGGLSYEQYF
>TRBV10-3|TRBD1|few|TRBJ1-2
TGTGCCATCAGTGAGTTCGAGGGACAGGGAAAGGGTGGCTACACCTTC
CAISEFEGQGKGGYTF
>TRBV20-1|TRBD2|few|TRBJ2-7
TGCAGTGCTAGTCTAGCGGGCTACGAGCAGTACTTC
CSASLAGYEQYF
>TRBV20-1|.|.|TRBJ2-3
TGCAGTGCTAGTGACCCGGGGCGCGCAGATACGCAGTATTTT
CSASDPGRADTQYF